This T cell receptor beta chain was recovered during a study of cytomegalovirus exposure and HLA in healthy donors. Overall study results and limits: According to an earlier analysis, most TCR beta V segments yielded productive rearrangements about 87% or about 30% of the time. Accurate prediction of most subjects' HLA-A and HLA-B alleles from TCR beta sequences was reported. Through in vitro validation, a few CMV-associated chains were shown to be specific for CMV antigens. Common viral pathogens (according to a later analysis) appeared linked to several of the most significant clusters.

CDR3 length: 15 residues. The germline V gene encodes CDR1 LGHNA and CDR2 YNFKEQ. The ends lost 3 bases at V and 3 bases at J; junction bases unmatched: 1. A remark on this clone: Its target is unknown.

Researchers ran the PCR with 60 Vbeta and 13 Jbeta primers. Profiled with immunoSEQ multiplex PCR; TCRdb holds only in-frame clones, not every one. The table shows roughly 150,000 clones, with 85% occurring only once. The gene calls are TRBV4-2 and TRBJ2-1; 11 positions agree with TRBD2. This TCR was sampled from a woman between 18 and 30 years old in good health and CMV-seronegative. The specimen was PBMCs. The CDR3 nucleotides read TGTGCCAGCAGCCATACTAGCGGGAGCTACAATGAGCAGTTCTTC. Protein sequence: CASSHTSGSYNEQFF.